This record covers a single T cell receptor beta chain. What it recognizes is unknown. Using a J-beta primer mix together with a sample-barcoded 5' primer, a second PCR was run for about 7 to 12 cycles. TCRdb passed the 5' RACE reads through MiXCR, listing each CDR3 protein once. The table shows about 650,000 distinct CDR3 sequences, with around 52% occurring only once. This entry is derived from a study of blood T cells in healthy people across ages. Study-level information: Per two T cells, template switching captured roughly one barcoded beta molecule.

General observations from the study: Using unsorted PBMCs precluded a conclusive naive versus antigen-experienced comparison.

Trimming removed 2 bases from V and 5 bases from J, with 18 bases in between. Germline-derived CDR1 and CDR2 are SGHTA and FQGNSA. The CDR3 loop spans 16 amino acids. The sample taken for sequencing was blood. The sequence came from an elderly woman in good health. The chain employs TRBV7-2 and TRBJ1-1; D is unresolved. The CDR3 region is CASSLRDTTLGTEAFF. The CDR3 DNA is TGTGCCAGCAGCTTACGCGACACAACCTTGGGGACTGAAGCTTTCTTT.